These T cell receptor beta chains were read from a single sample in a study of cytomegalovirus exposure and HLA in healthy donors. Clones were read by immunoSEQ multiplex PCR, and TCRdb kept only the in-frame ones, dropping some. This repertoire includes 90,000 to 130,000 clones. Sequences were obtained from PBMCs. Every receptor here comes from a man aged 30-40 years in good health and CMV-seronegative. The CDR3 runs from the conserved cysteine through the conserved F or W. A D gene is named only where the DNA matches it firmly.

NA	TRBV6-1	TRBJ1-1	TGTGCCAGCATGCTACAGCCGAACACTGAAGCTTTCTTT	CASMLQPNTEAFF
NA	TRBV27	TRBJ1-6	TGTGCCAGCAGTTTAGGGAGGAGTTCACCCCTCCACTTT	CASSLGRSSPLHF
NA	TRBV9	TRBJ1-5	TGTGCCAGCAGCGTTTCCGGGAATCAGCCCCAGCATTTT	CASSVSGNQPQHF
NA	TRBV14	TRBJ1-1	TGTGCCAGCAGCCATCGACAGGAGATCAACACTGAAGCTTTCTTT	CASSHRQEINTEAFF
TRBD2	TRBV4-1	TRBJ2-5	TGCGCCAGCAGCCAAGGCCTTAGCGGGGGGCAAGAGACCCAGTACTTC	CASSQGLSGGQETQYF
NA	TRBV5-6	TRBJ1-4	TGTGCCAGCAGGATCCGGGGTACGGGGGAAGAAAAACTGTTTTTT	CASRIRGTGEEKLFF
NA	TRBV5-4	TRBJ2-3	TGTGCCAGCAGCCCCGGGGGTAGGCGCACAGATACGCAGTATTTT	CASSPGGRRTDTQYF
TRBD1	TRBV11-2	TRBJ1-5	TGTGCCAGCAGCTTACAGGGGGCGTCGAATCAGCCCCAGCATTTT	CASSLQGASNQPQHF
NA	TRBV7-2	TRBJ2-7	TGTGCCAGCAGCTTAGACAGGGGAGGCTACGAGCAGTACTTC	CASSLDRGGYEQYF
NA	TRBV5-5	TRBJ2-1	TGTGCCAGCAGCTTGGACAGTTTAGTGTCCTACAATGAGCAGTTCTTC	CASSLDSLVSYNEQFF
TRBD1	TRBV19	TRBJ1-2	TGTGCCAGTTATTGGACAGGGGGCGACTATGGCTACACCTTC	CASYWTGGDYGYTF
TRBD2	TRBV14	TRBJ2-7	TGTGCCAGCAGCCAACAGGGAGGCAAGCGGGGGGCCTACGAGCAGTACTTC	CASSQQGGKRGAYEQYF
TRBD2	TRBV5-1	TRBJ2-7	TGCGCCAGCAGCCCCCTAGCGGGGGGGGCCTACGAGCAGTACTTC	CASSPLAGGAYEQYF
TRBD1	TRBV7-9	TRBJ1-2	TGTGCCAGCAGTTCCGGACAGGGGGAAGATGGCTACACCTTC	CASSSGQGEDGYTF
NA	TRBV7-3	TRBJ1-2	TGTGCCAGCAGCTTTGACAGGTCCTATGGCTACACCTTC	CASSFDRSYGYTF
TRBD2	TRBV4-1	TRBJ2-1	TGCGCCAGCAGACCGGGGCCCGGGGGGGGGCTAGCCTCCTACAATGAGCAGTTCTTC	CASRPGPGGGLASYNEQFF
TRBD1	TRBV14	TRBJ1-6	TGTGCCAGCAGCCGACGTAGACAGGGCGGACCCCTCCACTTT	CASSRRRQGGPLHF
NA	TRBV7-6	TRBJ1-1	TGTGCCAGCAGCGAGGGACAGAACACTGAAGCTTTCTTT	CASSEGQNTEAFF
NA	TRBV7-9	TRBJ1-3	TGTGCCAGCAGCTTTAGCACCGGAAACACCATATATTTT	CASSFSTGNTIYF
NA	TRBV5-1	TRBJ1-4	TGCGCCAGCAGCTTGGGGACCCGTGAGGGTGAAAAACTGTTTTTT	CASSLGTREGEKLFF
TRBD1	TRBV28	TRBJ1-2	TGTGCCAGCAGTTTAAGACAGGGGGCGCTTCTCGGGCATAACTATGGCTACACCTTC	CASSLRQGALLGHNYGYTF
NA	TRBV5-6	TRBJ2-1	TGTGCCAGCAGCCCAGGTGGGCTACCATTGCAGTTCTTC	CASSPGGLPLQFF